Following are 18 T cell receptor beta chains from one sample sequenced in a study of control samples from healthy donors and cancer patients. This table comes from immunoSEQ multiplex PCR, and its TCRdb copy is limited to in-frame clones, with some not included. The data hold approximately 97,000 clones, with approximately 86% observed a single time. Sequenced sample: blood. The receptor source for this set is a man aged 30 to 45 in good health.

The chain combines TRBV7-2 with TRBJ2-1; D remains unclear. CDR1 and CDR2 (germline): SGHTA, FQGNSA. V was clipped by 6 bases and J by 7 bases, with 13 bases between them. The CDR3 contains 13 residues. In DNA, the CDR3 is TGTGCCAGCAGGTCCCGCCAGGTGAATGAGCAGTTCTTC. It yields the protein CASRSRQVNEQFF.

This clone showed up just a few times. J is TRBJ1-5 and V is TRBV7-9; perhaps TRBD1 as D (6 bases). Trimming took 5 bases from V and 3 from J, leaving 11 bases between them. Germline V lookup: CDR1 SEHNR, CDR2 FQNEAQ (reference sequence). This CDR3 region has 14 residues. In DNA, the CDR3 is TGTGCCAGCAGCAAGGACAGAGACAATCAGCCCCAGCATTTT. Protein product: CASSKDRDNQPQHF.

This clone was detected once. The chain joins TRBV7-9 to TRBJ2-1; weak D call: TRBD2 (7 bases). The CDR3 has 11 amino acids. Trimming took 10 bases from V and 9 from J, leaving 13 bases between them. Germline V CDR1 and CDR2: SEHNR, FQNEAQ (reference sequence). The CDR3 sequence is CAIKGEGEQFF. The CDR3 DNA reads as TGTGCCATAAAGGGGGAGGGTGAGCAGTTCTTC. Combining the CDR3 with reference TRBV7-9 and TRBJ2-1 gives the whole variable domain DTGVSQNPRHKITKRGQNVTFRCDPISEHNRLYWYRQTLGQGPEFLTYFQNEAQLEKSRLLSDRFSAERPKGSFSTLEIQRTEQGDSAMYLCAIKGEGEQFFGPGTRLTVL.

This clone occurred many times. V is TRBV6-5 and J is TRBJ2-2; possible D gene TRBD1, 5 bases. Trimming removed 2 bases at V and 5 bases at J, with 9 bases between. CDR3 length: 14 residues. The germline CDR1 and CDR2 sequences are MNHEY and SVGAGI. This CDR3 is CASSYDSGTGELFF. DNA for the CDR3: TGTGCCAGCAGTTACGACAGTGGGACCGGGGAGCTGTTTTTT.

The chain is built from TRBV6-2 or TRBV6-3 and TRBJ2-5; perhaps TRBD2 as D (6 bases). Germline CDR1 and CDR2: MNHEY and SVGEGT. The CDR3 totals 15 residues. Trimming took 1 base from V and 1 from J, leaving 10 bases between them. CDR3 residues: CASSYWGEFQETQYF. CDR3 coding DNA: TGTGCCAGCAGTTACTGGGGGGAATTCCAAGAGACCCAGTACTTC.

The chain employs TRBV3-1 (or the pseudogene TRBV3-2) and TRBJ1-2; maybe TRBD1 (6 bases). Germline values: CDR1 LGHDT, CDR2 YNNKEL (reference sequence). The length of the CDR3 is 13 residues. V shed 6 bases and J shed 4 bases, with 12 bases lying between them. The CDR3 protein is CASRGGLFYGYTF. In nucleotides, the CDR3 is TGTGCCAGCAGAGGGGGGCTATTCTATGGCTACACCTTC.

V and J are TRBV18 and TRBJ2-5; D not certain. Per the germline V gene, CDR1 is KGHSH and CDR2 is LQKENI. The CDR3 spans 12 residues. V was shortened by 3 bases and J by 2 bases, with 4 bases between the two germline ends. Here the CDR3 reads CASSPRQETQYF. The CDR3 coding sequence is TGTGCCAGCTCACCTCGACAAGAGACCCAGTACTTC.

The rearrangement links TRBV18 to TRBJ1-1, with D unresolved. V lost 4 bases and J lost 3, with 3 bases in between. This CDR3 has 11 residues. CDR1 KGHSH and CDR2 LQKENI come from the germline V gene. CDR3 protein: CASSQDTEAFF. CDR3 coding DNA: TGTGCCAGCTCACAAGACACTGAAGCTTTCTTT.

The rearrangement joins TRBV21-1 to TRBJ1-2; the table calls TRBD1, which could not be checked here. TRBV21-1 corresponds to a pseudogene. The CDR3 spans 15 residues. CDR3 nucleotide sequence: TGTGCCAGCTCCCCCCCCTCAGGGGACGGCTATGGCTACACCTTC. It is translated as CASSPPSGDGYGYTF.

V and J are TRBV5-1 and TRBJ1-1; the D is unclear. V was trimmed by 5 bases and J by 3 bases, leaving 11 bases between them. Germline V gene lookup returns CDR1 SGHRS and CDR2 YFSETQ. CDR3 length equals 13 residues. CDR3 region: CASRGEGYTEAFF. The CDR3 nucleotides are TGCGCCAGCAGGGGCGAAGGTTACACTGAAGCTTTCTTT.

The CDR3 coding sequence is TGTGCCAGCAGCTACAGGGGTGAAGCTTTCTTT. Translation gives CASSYRGEAFF. The chain carries TRBV6-5 and TRBJ1-1, with 7 bases aligning to TRBD1. The CDR3 contains 11 residues. Germline loops: CDR1 MNHEY, CDR2 SVGAGI. V shed 6 bases and J 7 bases; nucleotides not matched to a gene: 2.

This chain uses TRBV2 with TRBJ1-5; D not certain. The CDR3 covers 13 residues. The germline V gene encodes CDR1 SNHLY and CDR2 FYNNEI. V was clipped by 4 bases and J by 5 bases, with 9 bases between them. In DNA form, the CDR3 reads TGTGCCAGCAGTGGAGGCAATTATCAGCCCCAGCATTTT. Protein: CASSGGNYQPQHF. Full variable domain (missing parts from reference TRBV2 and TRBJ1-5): EPEVTQTPSHQVTQMGQEVILRCVPISNHLYFYWYRQILGQKVEFLVSFYNNEISEKSEIFDDQFSVERPDGSNFTLKIRSTKLEDSAMYFCASSGGNYQPQHFGDGTRLSIL.

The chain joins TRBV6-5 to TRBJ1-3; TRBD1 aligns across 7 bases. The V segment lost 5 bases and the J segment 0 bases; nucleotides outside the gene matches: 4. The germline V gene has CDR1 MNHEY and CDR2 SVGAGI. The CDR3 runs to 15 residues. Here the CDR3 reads CASSLDRRSGNTIYF. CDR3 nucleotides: TGTGCCAGCAGTCTGGACAGGCGCTCTGGAAACACCATATATTTT.

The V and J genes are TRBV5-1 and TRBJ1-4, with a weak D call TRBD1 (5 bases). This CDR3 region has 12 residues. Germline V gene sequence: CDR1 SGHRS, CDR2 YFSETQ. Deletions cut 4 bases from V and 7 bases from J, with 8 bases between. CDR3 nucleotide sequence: TGCGCCAGCAGCGGCGACAGTGAAAAACTGTTTTTT. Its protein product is CASSGDSEKLFF.

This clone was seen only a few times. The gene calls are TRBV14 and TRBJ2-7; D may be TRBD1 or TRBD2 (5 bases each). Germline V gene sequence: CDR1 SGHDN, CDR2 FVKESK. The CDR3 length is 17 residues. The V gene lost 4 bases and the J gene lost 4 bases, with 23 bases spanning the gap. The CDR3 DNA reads TGTGCCAGCAGCCTAAATTCCGGGACGCATAGCCCTTACGAGCAGTACTTC. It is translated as CASSLNSGTHSPYEQYF.

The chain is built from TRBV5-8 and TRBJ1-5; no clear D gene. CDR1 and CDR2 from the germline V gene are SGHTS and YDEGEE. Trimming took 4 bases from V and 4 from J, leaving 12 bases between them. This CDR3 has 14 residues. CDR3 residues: CASSPSSANQPQHF. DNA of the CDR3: TGTGCCAGCAGCCCATCCTCCGCGAATCAGCCCCAGCATTTT.

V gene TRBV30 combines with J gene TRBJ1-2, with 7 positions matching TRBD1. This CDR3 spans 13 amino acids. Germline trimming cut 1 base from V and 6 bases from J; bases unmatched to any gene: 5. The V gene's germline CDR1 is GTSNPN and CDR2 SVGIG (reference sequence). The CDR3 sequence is CAWSALTGDGYTF. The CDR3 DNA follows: TGTGCCTGGAGTGCCCTAACAGGGGATGGCTACACCTTC.

The CDR3 DNA reads as TGTGCCAGCAGCGTAGCTCCCGGGAAGAACACTGAAGCTTTCTTT. Residues: CASSVAPGKNTEAFF. The chain is built from TRBV9 and TRBJ1-1; D unclear. The CDR3 is 15 residues long. The germline V and J ends were trimmed by 0 bases and 1 base, with 10 bases remaining between them. Germline V gene sequence: CDR1 SGDLS, CDR2 YYNGEE.